The T cell receptor (beta chain) described here comes from a study of cytomegalovirus exposure and HLA in healthy donors. To note about this clone: As yet, its antigen is unknown.

The PCR ran on 60 Vbeta and 13 Jbeta primers. Sequencing used immunoSEQ multiplex PCR; TCRdb keeps in-frame clones, though not all of them. In the table there are under 150,000 clones, about 76% of which are singletons. Overall study findings and caveats: Presence/absence analyses assumed roughly uniform sequencing depth across donors. A later analysis showed TCR association rates differing by HLA locus, peaking at DRB1 and lowest at HLA-C. In a later analysis, at a false discovery rate of 0.05, approximately 16,000 TCR beta sequences matched HLA alleles. CMV serostatus stood as the only immune exposure information on hand.

This CDR3 spans 15 amino acids. Trimming stripped 2 bases from V and 0 bases from J, with 9 bases between. From germline, CDR1 is SNHLY and CDR2 FYNNEI. This TCR was sampled from a woman aged 30 to 39 in good health and CMV-seronegative. The chain links TRBV2 to TRBJ2-3; D is unresolved. The sample consisted of PBMCs. This chain's CDR3 is CASSEMAGSTDTQYF. In DNA, the CDR3 is TGTGCCAGCAGTGAAATGGCAGGCAGCACAGATACGCAGTATTTT.